The T cell receptor beta chain described here comes from a study of chemoradiotherapy in HPV16-positive cancers. Study-wide results and caveats: Candidate HPV-specific clones and E7-related TCR motifs grew in tumor during treatment.

Here immunoSEQ multiplex PCR was the method, and the copy in TCRdb shows in-frame clones only, minus some. This sample has about 9,000 clones, with over 70% found just once. Over chemoradiotherapy, repertoires were sampled more than once. The sample holds a few counts of this clone. Antigen specificity is unknown. This material was obtained from a patient who underwent chemoradiotherapy. The receptor was isolated from a human donor with HPV-associated anogenital cancer.

The CDR3 DNA sequence: TGCGCCAGCAGCCCAGTGAGGAATGGGGAGAATGAGCAGTTCTTC. It translates to CASSPVRNGENEQFF. V is TRBV4-1 and J is TRBJ2-1, with TRBD2 as a possible D gene (5 bases). The V gene's germline CDR1 is MGHRA and CDR2 YSYEKL. This CDR3 is built from 15 residues. Trimming took off 4 bases at V and 7 bases at J, with 17 bases between the two ends.